The 13 T cell receptor beta chains below all came from one sample that was sequenced in a study of vaccination and CD4 T cells after COVID-19 (dated by TCRdb to 2022 to 2024). Receptors were amplified or captured by PCR. The listed sequencing device is Illumina iSeq 100. DNA from cultured CD4+ T cells was subjected to TCR sequencing with the Oncomine TCR Beta short-read assay at the Johns Hopkins FTIC core. In TCRdb, the public reads were trimmed at Q25 with fastp and aligned with MiXCR, with productive beta chains retained. Entries are consolidated by CDR3 protein sequence, retaining the most common genes and DNA. The sample profile shows thousands of distinct CDR3 sequences; around 49% of them were found once. The ten largest make up about a sixth of the sample. For these receptors, no antigen is known. Per the publication, the treatment or condition label means: approximately 9-day PBMC culture with coronavirus spike peptide pools or control peptides (ViraFEST assay). CD4+ T cells from unexposed donors were collected before the COVID-19 pandemic (2011-2018).

Input material: CD4+ T cells from blood, cultured in vitro. The receptors here all came from a human donor in good health.

This clonotype was observed a few times. This sequence joins TRBV6-1 and TRBJ1-1, with D possibly TRBD1 on 5 matching bases. The CDR3 has 14 residues. The V and J ends lost 9 bases and 0 bases respectively, with 14 bases between them. The germline CDR1 and CDR2 sequences are MNHNS and SASEGT. CDR3 in DNA: TGTGCCAGTGAGGGCGGGGCCATGAACACTGAAGCTTTCTTT. Its protein is CASEGGAMNTEAFF.

This clonotype was seen only a few times. The CDR3 region is CASSWDSSYGYTF. The CDR3, as DNA: TGTGCCAGCAGCTGGGATTCGAGCTATGGCTACACCTTC. The chain employs TRBV7-9 and TRBJ1-2; D is ambiguous. Germline V gene sequence: CDR1 SEHNR, CDR2 FQNEAQ (reference sequence). Between the trimmed V and J ends, which lost 4 bases and 4 bases, there was a span of 10 bases. CDR3 length equals 13 residues.

The V and J genes are TRBV7-2 and TRBJ2-3, with 10 bases lining up with TRBD2. CDR1 SGHTA and CDR2 FQGNSA come from the germline V gene. Trimming removed 5 bases from V and 2 bases from J; junction bases left unmatched: 19. There are 20 residues in the CDR3. The CDR3 loop reads CASSHPWTSGRPVNTDTQYF. In DNA, the CDR3 is TGTGCCAGCAGCCACCCCTGGACTAGCGGCCGCCCGGTTAACACAGATACGCAGTATTTT.

The gene calls are TRBV19 and TRBJ1-2; 10 bases match TRBD1. CDR3 length equals 16 residues. Germline V gene lookup returns CDR1 LNHDA and CDR2 SQIVND (reference sequence). Germline trimming cut 6 bases from V and 5 bases from J; bases unmatched to any gene: 12. The CDR3 loop is CASSHWTGGTGYGYTF. As DNA, the CDR3 is TGTGCCAGTAGCCACTGGACAGGGGGAACGGGATATGGCTACACCTTC.

In this sample, this clonotype turned up a few times. The chain employs TRBV7-2 and TRBJ2-3; no definite D call. V was trimmed by 3 bases and J by 0 bases, leaving 7 bases between them. This CDR3 spans 14 amino acids. Germline V lookup: CDR1 SGHTA, CDR2 FQGNSA. As DNA, the CDR3 is TGTGCCAGCAGCTTTCGACACAGCACAGATACGCAGTATTTT. Its protein is CASSFRHSTDTQYF.

The gene calls are TRBV2 and TRBJ2-2; 9 positions agree with TRBD1. CDR3 length: 15 amino acids. Germline V gene data show CDR1 as SNHLY and CDR2 as FYNNEI. J lost 6 bases, V lost 4 bases, and 6 bases had no gene match. CDR3 sequence (DNA): TGTGCCAGCAGTGGGGACAGGGCCATAGCCGGGGAGCTGTTTTTT. Its translation is CASSGDRAIAGELFF.

The chain combines TRBV5-1 with TRBJ1-2, with D maybe TRBD1 (5 bases). Germline V gene lookup returns CDR1 SGHRS and CDR2 YFSETQ. The CDR3 sequence is 15 residues long. V shed 2 bases and J shed 4 bases, with 15 bases lying between them. CDR3 nucleotide sequence: TGCGCCAGCAGCTTTCCGGGACCGGGCTTCTATGGCTACACCTTC. Encoded protein: CASSFPGPGFYGYTF.

The chain recombines TRBV7-8 with TRBJ2-5; no definite D call. The CDR3 has 14 residues. The germline CDR1 and CDR2 sequences are SGHVS and FQNEAQ. V shed 0 bases and J shed 4 bases, with 9 bases lying between them. CDR3 DNA sequence: TGTGCCAGCAGCTTAGCTGGTCGCGGAGAGACCCAGTACTTC. Its protein is CASSLAGRGETQYF.

This clonotype turned up a few times. This chain connects TRBV6-5 to TRBJ2-3, with D maybe TRBD2 (5 bases). The V gene lost 0 bases and the J gene lost 2 bases, with 9 bases spanning the gap. Germline assignment: CDR1 MNHEY and CDR2 SVGAGI. The CDR3 loop spans 15 amino acids. The DNA of the CDR3 is TGTGCCAGCAGTTACTCGACTACGTTCACAGATACGCAGTATTTT. Translation gives CASSYSTTFTDTQYF.

This clonotype has just a few counts. The chain combines TRBV2 with TRBJ2-1; D gene ambiguous. Germline V gives CDR1 SNHLY, CDR2 FYNNEI. The CDR3 is 13 amino acids. The germline V and J ends were trimmed by 1 base and 5 bases, with 6 bases remaining between them. The CDR3 protein is CASSEGSNNEQFF. The CDR3 DNA is TGTGCCAGCAGTGAAGGATCGAACAATGAGCAGTTCTTC.

V usage is TRBV7-9 and J usage is TRBJ2-5; D is unclear. The CDR3 covers 15 residues. The ends were cut back, 2 bases at V and 2 bases at J, with 12 bases in the middle. CDR1 and CDR2 (germline): SEHNR, FQNEAQ (reference sequence). The DNA for the CDR3 is TGTGCCAGCAGCTTACGGTCGAAAATTCAAGAGACCCAGTACTTC. It yields the protein CASSLRSKIQETQYF.

J is TRBJ1-2 and V is TRBV20-1; D unresolved. The CDR3 consists of 12 residues. The V end was cut by 7 bases, the J end by 2 bases, with 11 bases between. Germline V gene data show CDR1 as DFQATT and CDR2 as SNEGSKA (reference sequence). The CDR3 reads CSGGPGNYGYTF. DNA of the CDR3: TGCAGTGGAGGGCCGGGGAACTATGGCTACACCTTC.

This sequence joins TRBV5-1 and TRBJ2-7, with 9 nucleotides matching TRBD1. The length of the CDR3 is 15 residues. The V and J ends lost 2 bases and 0 bases, in that order; junction bases with no gene match: 3. From germline, CDR1 is SGHRS and CDR2 YFSETQ. The CDR3 reads CASSLGQGSSYEQYF. CDR3 DNA sequence: TGCGCCAGCAGCTTAGGACAGGGGAGCTCCTACGAGCAGTACTTC.